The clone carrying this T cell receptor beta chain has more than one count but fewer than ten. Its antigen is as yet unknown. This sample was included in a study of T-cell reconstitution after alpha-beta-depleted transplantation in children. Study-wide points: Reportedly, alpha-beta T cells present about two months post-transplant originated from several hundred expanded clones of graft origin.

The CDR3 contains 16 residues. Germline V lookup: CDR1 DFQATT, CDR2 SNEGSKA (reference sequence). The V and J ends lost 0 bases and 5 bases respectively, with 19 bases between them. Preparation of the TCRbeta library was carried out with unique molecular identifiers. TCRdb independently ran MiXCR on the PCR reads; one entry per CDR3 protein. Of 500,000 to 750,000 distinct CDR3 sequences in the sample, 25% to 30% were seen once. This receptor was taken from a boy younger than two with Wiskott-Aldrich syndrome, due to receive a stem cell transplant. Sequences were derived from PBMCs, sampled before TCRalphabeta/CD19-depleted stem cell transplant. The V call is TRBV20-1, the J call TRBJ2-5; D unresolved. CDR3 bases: TGCAGTGCTAGAGAGAGAGAGAGAGTGGGCGGCGAGACCCAGTACTTC. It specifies CSARERERVGGETQYF.